This entry describes one TCR beta chain. The data stem from a study of blood T cell repertoires in COVID-19. As for the study in general: The analysed material was cDNA or gDNA that came from T cells, B-cell-depleted T cells, or PBMCs.

V was shortened by 1 base and J by 4 bases, with 9 bases between the two germline ends. Germline assignment: CDR1 KGHDR and CDR2 SFDVKD. The length of the CDR3 is 14 residues. How the authors handled the data: Reference gene primer amplification yielded estimated nucleated cell counts. Measured with immunoSEQ multiplex PCR; TCRdb has only the in-frame clones, and not every one. V and J calls and clone size follow that table, whereas D and trimming were derived from the DNA. Seen here are over 3,000 clones, roughly 70% observed once, and the top ten hold less than 25%. The source material was peripheral blood. This sequence joins TRBV24-1 and TRBJ1-2; D not certain. This TCR was sampled from a man in his 70s with active COVID-19. CDR3 loop: CATSDLRVAYGYTF. In DNA, the CDR3 is TGTGCCACCAGTGATTTACGGGTGGCCTATGGCTACACCTTC.